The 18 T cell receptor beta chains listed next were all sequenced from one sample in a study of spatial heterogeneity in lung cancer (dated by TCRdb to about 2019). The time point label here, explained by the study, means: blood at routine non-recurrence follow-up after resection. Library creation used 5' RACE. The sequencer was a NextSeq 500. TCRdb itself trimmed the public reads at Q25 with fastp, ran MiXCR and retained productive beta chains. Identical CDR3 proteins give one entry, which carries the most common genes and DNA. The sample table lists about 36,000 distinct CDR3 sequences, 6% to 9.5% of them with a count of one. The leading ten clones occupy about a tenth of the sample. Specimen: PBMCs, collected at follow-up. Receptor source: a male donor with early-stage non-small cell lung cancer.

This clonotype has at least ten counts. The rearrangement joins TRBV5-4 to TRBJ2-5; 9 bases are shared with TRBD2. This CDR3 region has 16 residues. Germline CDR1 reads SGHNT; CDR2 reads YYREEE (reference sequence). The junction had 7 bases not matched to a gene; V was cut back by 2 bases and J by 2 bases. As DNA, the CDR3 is TGTGCCAGCAGCTTTGGTGCGGGGGGGCGGCAAGAGACCCAGTACTTC. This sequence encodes CASSFGAGGRQETQYF.

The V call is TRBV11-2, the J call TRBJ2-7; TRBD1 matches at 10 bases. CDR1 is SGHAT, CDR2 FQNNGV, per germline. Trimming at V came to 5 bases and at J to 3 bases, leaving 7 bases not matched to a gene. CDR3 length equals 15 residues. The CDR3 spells CASSNLRTGGYEQYF. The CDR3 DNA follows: TGTGCCAGCAGCAATTTAAGGACAGGGGGCTACGAGCAGTACTTC.

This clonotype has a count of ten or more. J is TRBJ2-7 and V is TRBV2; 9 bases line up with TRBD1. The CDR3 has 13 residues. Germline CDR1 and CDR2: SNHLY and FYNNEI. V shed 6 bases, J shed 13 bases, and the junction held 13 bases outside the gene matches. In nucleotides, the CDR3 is TGTGCCAGCAGATCCGGGACAGGGAATTTGGAATACTTC. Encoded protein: CASRSGTGNLEYF.

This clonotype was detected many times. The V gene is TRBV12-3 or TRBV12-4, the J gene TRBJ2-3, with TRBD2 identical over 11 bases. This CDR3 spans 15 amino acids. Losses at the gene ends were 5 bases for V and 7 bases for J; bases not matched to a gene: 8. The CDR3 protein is CASSRSGGAPHTQYF. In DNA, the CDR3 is TGTGCCAGCAGTCGTAGCGGGGGGGCCCCCCATACGCAGTATTTT.

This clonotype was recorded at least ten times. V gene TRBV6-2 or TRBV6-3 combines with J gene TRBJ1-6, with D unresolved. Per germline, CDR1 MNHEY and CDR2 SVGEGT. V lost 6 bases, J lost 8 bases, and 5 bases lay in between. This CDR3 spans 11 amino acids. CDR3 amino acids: CASSSDSPLHF. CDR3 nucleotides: TGTGCCAGCAGCTCGGATTCACCCCTCCACTTT.

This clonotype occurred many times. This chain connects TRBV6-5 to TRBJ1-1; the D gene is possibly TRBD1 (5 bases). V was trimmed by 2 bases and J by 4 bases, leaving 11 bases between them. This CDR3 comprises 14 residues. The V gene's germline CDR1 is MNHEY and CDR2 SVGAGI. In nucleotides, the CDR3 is TGTGCCAGCAGTTACGCGGGACGGATCACTGAAGCTTTCTTT. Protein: CASSYAGRITEAFF.

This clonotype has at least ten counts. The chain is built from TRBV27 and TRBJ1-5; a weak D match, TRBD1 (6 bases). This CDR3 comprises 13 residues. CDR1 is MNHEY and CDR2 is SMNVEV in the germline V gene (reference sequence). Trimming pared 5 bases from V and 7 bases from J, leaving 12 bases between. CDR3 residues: CASSLQGLQPQHF. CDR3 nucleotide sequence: TGTGCCAGCAGTCTACAGGGTTTGCAGCCCCAGCATTTT.

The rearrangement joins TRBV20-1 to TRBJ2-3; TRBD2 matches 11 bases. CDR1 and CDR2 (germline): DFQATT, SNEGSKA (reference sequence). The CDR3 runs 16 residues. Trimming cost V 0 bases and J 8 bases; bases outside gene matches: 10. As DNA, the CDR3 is TGCAGTGCTAGAGAGGAACTAGCGGGGGAGTGGAGTACGCAGTATTTT. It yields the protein CSAREELAGEWSTQYF.

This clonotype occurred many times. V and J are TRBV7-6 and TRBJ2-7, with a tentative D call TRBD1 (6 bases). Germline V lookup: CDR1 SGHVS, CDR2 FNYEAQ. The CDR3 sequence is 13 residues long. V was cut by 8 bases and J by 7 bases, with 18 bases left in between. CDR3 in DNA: TGTGCCAGCGGACAGAGTCCCCATGGGGAGCAGTACTTC. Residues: CASGQSPHGEQYF.

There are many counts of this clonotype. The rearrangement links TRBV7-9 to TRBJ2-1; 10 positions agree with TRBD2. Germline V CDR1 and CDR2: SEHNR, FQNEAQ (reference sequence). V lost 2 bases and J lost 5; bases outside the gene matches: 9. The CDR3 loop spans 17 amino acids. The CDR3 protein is CASSLRASGGHHNEQFF. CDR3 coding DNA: TGTGCCAGCAGCTTAAGGGCTAGCGGGGGTCACCACAATGAGCAGTTCTTC.

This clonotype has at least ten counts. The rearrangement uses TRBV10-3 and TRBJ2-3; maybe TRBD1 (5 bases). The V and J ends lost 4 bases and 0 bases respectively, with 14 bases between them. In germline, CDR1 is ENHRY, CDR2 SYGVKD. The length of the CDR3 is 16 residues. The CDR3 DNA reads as TGTGCCATCAGTGCTCGGACAACAGCTAGCACAGATACGCAGTATTTT. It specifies CAISARTTASTDTQYF.

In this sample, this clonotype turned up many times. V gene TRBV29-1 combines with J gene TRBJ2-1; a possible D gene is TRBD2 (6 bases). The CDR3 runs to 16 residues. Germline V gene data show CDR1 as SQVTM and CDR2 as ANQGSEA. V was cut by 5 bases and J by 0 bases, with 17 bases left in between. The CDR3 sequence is CSVTGTGNSSYNEQFF. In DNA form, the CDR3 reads TGCAGCGTTACCGGGACTGGGAATAGCTCCTACAATGAGCAGTTCTTC.

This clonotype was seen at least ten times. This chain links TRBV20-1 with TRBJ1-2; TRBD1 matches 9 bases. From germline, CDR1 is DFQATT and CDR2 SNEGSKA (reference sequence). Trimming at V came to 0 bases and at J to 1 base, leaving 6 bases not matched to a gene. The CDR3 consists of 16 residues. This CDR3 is CSARDPRTGDNYGYTF. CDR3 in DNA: TGCAGTGCTAGAGATCCTCGGACAGGGGATAACTATGGCTACACCTTC.

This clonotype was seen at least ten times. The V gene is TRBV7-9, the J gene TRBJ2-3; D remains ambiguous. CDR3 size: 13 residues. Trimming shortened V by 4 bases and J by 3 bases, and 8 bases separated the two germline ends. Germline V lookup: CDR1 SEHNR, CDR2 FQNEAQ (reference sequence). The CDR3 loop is CASSSDWTDTQYF. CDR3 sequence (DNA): TGTGCCAGCAGCTCAGATTGGACAGATACGCAGTATTTT.

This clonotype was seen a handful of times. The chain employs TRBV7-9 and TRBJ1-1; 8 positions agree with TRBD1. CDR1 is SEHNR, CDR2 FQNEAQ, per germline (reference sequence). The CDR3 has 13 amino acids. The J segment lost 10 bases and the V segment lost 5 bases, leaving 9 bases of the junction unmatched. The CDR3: CASSGDRGLGAFF. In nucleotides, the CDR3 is TGTGCCAGCAGCGGTGACAGGGGCCTGGGAGCTTTCTTT.

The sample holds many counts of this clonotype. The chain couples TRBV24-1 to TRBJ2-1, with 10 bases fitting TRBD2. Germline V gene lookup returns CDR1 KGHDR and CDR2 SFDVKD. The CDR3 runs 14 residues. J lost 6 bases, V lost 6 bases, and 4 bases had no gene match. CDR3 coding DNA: TGTGCCACCAGTCACAGCGGGGGGGCCAATGAGCAGTTCTTC. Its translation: CATSHSGGANEQFF.

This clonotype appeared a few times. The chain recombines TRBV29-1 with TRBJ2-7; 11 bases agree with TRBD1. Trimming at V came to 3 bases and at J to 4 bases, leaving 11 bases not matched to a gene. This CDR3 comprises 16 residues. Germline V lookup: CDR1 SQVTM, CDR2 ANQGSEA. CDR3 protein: CSVEDWTGGEAYEQYF. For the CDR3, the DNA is TGCAGCGTTGAGGACTGGACAGGGGGCGAGGCTTACGAGCAGTACTTC.

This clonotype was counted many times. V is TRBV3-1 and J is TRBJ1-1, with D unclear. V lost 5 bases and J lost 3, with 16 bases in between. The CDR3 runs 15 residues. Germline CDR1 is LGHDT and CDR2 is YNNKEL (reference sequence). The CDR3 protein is CASSSSRAGDTEAFF. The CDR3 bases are TGTGCCAGCAGCTCCAGTAGGGCGGGTGACACTGAAGCTTTCTTT.